The 8 T cell receptor beta chains below were found in one sample sequenced in a study of T-cell reconstitution after alpha-beta-depleted transplantation in children. The authors prepared the TCRbeta library with unique molecular identifiers. TCRdb processed the PCR reads anew with MiXCR; each CDR3 protein has one entry. The sample holds 140,000 or so distinct CDR3 sequences, 8.8% seen once. Sample: PBMCs, mostly from graft donor cells, taken 180 days after TCRalphabeta/CD19-depleted stem cell transplant. The receptors were sampled from a female patient between 2 and 10 years old who had a stem cell transplant for congenital amegakaryocytic thrombocytopenia, so the T cells may come from the graft donor.

This clonotype was picked up many times. This chain links TRBV12-3 or TRBV12-4 with TRBJ1-4; no definite D call. With 3 bases removed from V and 7 bases from J, the gap between germline ends came to 18 bases. The CDR3 runs to 16 residues. The CDR3 reads CASSFSSRGFSEKLFF. As DNA, the CDR3 is TGTGCCAGCAGTTTTAGTAGTCGGGGATTTAGTGAAAAACTGTTTTTT.

This clonotype has more than one count but fewer than ten. The chain combines TRBV7-2 with TRBJ2-5, with TRBD1 identical over 9 bases. The length of the CDR3 is 15 residues. Trimming at V came to 3 bases and at J to 5 bases, leaving 7 bases not matched to a gene. Per germline, CDR1 SGHTA and CDR2 FQGNSA. CDR3 loop: CASSLDRDRAETQYF. In DNA, the CDR3 is TGTGCCAGCAGCTTGGACCGGGACAGGGCGGAGACCCAGTACTTC.

This clonotype was seen at least ten times. The chain recombines TRBV6-5 with TRBJ2-3; 8 bases map to TRBD2. This CDR3 is built from 15 residues. V shed 4 bases, J shed 5 bases, and the junction held 8 bases outside the gene matches. The V gene's germline CDR1 is MNHEY and CDR2 SVGAGI. CDR3 DNA: TGTGCCAGCAGTTGGAGCGGGGGCATTCAAGATACGCAGTATTTT. Protein product: CASSWSGGIQDTQYF.

This clonotype was recorded at least ten times. The chain couples TRBV7-8 to TRBJ2-2, with D possibly matching TRBD2 (6 bases). CDR1 SGHVS and CDR2 FQNEAQ come from the germline V gene. The CDR3 totals 15 residues. Trimming pared 5 bases from V and 5 bases from J, leaving 15 bases between. Here the CDR3 DNA reads TGTGCCAGCAGCCCCCAGCGACTAGATACCGGGGAGCTGTTTTTT. It encodes CASSPQRLDTGELFF.

This clonotype occurred many times. The chain has TRBV12-3 or TRBV12-4 and TRBJ2-2, with unresolved D. The CDR3 covers 13 residues. The V end was cut by 5 bases, the J end by 8 bases, with 12 bases between. The CDR3: CASSTWGKGELFF. DNA for the CDR3: TGTGCCAGCAGTACGTGGGGAAAGGGGGAGCTGTTTTTT.

This clonotype was seen just once. The V call is TRBV10-1, the J call TRBJ2-5; D may be TRBD1 or TRBD2 (5 bases each). Germline V gene lookup returns CDR1 WNHNN and CDR2 SYGVQD (reference sequence). Trimming took 8 bases from V and 5 from J, leaving 21 bases between them. This CDR3 is built from 15 residues. CDR3 residues: CASGRARDGVETQYF. CDR3 coding DNA: TGCGCCAGCGGTCGGGCCAGGGACGGAGTGGAGACCCAGTACTTC.

This clonotype was recorded at least ten times. The gene calls are TRBV9 and TRBJ1-1, with D maybe TRBD1 (6 bases). The CDR3 totals 15 residues. Per the germline V gene, CDR1 is SGDLS and CDR2 is YYNGEE. V lost 3 bases, J lost 0 bases, and 12 bases lay in between. CDR3 loop: CASSATGQLNTEAFF. CDR3 nucleotide sequence: TGTGCCAGCAGCGCGACAGGACAGCTGAACACTGAAGCTTTCTTT.

The genes are TRBV24-1 and TRBJ2-5; 8 bases map to TRBD1. Germline loops: CDR1 KGHDR, CDR2 SFDVKD. J gave up 4 bases and V 4 bases, and 7 bases lay outside the gene matches. This CDR3 region has 15 residues. Here the CDR3 reads CATSDTGQGRETQYF. CDR3 sequence (DNA): TGTGCCACCAGTGACACCGGACAGGGAAGAGAGACCCAGTACTTC.